This T cell receptor beta chain was identified during a study of shared clonotypes between healthy human individuals. This clone was counted a single time. Measured with immunoSEQ multiplex PCR; TCRdb has only the in-frame clones, and not every one. The sample has over 1.5 million clones, 95% to 99% seen once. Adult donors, all healthy and HIV-negative, had no recent acute infections or vaccinations. Germline-derived CDR1 and CDR2 are LNHNV and YYDKDF (reference sequence). The ends lost 1 base at V and 7 bases at J; junction bases unmatched: 4. The CDR3 length is 15 residues. The clonotype comes from a young man in good health. The J gene is TRBJ2-1, the V gene TRBV15; 10 bases line up with TRBD2. Sequenced sample: naive CD4+ T cells sorted from blood. The subset: CD45RA+ positively selected. CDR3 bases: TGTGCCACCAGCAGAGCCGGGACTAGCGCAAATGAGCAGTTCTTC. Protein sequence: CATSRAGTSANEQFF.